Below are 31 T cell receptor beta chains sequenced from a single sample in a study of blood T cells in healthy people across ages. PCR was performed a second time for about 7 to 12 cycles using a sample-barcoded 5' primer and a J-beta primer mix. TCRdb processed the 5' RACE reads anew with MiXCR; each CDR3 protein has one entry. The sample includes approximately 800,000 distinct CDR3 sequences, about 26% of them seen just once. This sample was shared with a second study, whose subject was T cells of mothers and their children.

Sequenced sample: blood. The receptors here all came from a boy aged 10-17 years in good health.

This chain uses TRBV29-1 with TRBJ1-1; no definite D call. Germline lookup yields CDR1 SQVTM and CDR2 ANQGSEA. CDR3 length: 16 residues. Between the trimmed V and J ends, which lost 7 bases and 0 bases, there was a span of 21 bases. Here the CDR3 DNA reads TGCAGCGCCGGACGGAGGTCTAAAGAAATGAACACTGAAGCTTTCTTT. Translated: CSAGRRSKEMNTEAFF.

This clonotype was counted between two and nine times. The rearrangement links TRBV18 to TRBJ1-2; D is undetermined. V lost 3 bases and J 7 bases, leaving 15 bases between the germline ends. From germline, CDR1 is KGHSH and CDR2 LQKENI. The CDR3 runs 14 residues. The CDR3 DNA reads TGTGCCAGCTCACCGCCTGGGTATAGAGTTGGCTACACCTTC. As protein: CASSPPGYRVGYTF.

This clonotype was seen more than once but under ten times. This chain uses TRBV7-9 with TRBJ2-2; no firm D call. Trimming pared 6 bases from V and 4 bases from J, leaving 9 bases between. The V gene's germline CDR1 is SEHNR and CDR2 FQNEAQ (reference sequence). This CDR3 comprises 13 residues. CDR3 in amino acids: CASSLIGTGELFF. CDR3 nucleotides: TGTGCCAGCAGTTTGATAGGCACCGGGGAGCTGTTTTTT.

The J gene is TRBJ1-6, the V gene TRBV6-5; possible D gene TRBD1, 5 bases. The CDR3 totals 14 residues. Germline loops: CDR1 MNHEY, CDR2 SVGAGI. Trimming shortened V by 0 bases and J by 7 bases, and 7 bases separated the two germline ends. Written as DNA, the CDR3 is TGTGCCAGCAGTTACTCGGACACAAATTCACCCCTCCACTTT. This translates into CASSYSDTNSPLHF.

This clonotype was seen a few times. The gene calls are TRBV27 and TRBJ2-1; 13 bases map to TRBD2. The CDR3 totals 16 residues. V gave up 1 base and J gave up 11 bases; unmatched junction bases: 8. Germline loops: CDR1 MNHEY, CDR2 SMNVEV (reference sequence). CDR3 nucleotides: TGTGCCAGCAGTTTATTAGGGACTAGCGGGGCTCCAAAGCAGTTCTTC. Its translation: CASSLLGTSGAPKQFF.

A few counts support this clonotype. The chain links TRBV29-1 to TRBJ2-7, with D perhaps matching TRBD1 (6 bases). V lost 1 base to trimming and J lost 4 bases, with 26 bases between them. CDR1 and CDR2 from the germline V gene are SQVTM and ANQGSEA. This CDR3 comprises 18 residues. The CDR3 here is CSVEGKVRIGQPPYEQYF. CDR3 bases: TGCAGCGTTGAAGGAAAGGTTAGAATAGGACAGCCCCCTTACGAGCAGTACTTC.

This clonotype was observed a few times. This chain connects TRBV2 to TRBJ2-5; tentatively, D is TRBD2 (6 bases). V lost 6 bases and J 7 bases, leaving 15 bases between the germline ends. From germline, CDR1 is SNHLY and CDR2 FYNNEI. The CDR3 contains 13 residues. CDR3: CASSPPGSGTQYF. DNA of the CDR3: TGTGCCAGCAGCCCCCCCGGGAGCGGGACCCAGTACTTC. Full variable domain (missing parts from reference TRBV2 and TRBJ2-5): EPEVTQTPSHQVTQMGQEVILRCVPISNHLYFYWYRQILGQKVEFLVSFYNNEISEKSEIFDDQFSVERPDGSNFTLKIRSTKLEDSAMYFCASSPPGSGTQYFGPGTRLLVL.

The chain carries TRBV13 and TRBJ2-1; 11 positions agree with TRBD1. Germline loops: CDR1 PRHDT, CDR2 FYEKMQ (reference sequence). Trimming took 4 bases from V and 3 from J; bases not matched to a gene: 5. The CDR3 covers 16 residues. CDR3 sequence reads: CASSSPGTGGYNEQFF. The CDR3 DNA sequence: TGTGCCAGCAGCTCCCCCGGGACAGGGGGCTACAATGAGCAGTTCTTC.

This clonotype appeared once. The CDR3 sequence is CASSPGGTGSEKLFF. CDR3 nucleotides: TGTGCCAGCAGCCCAGGCGGGACAGGGAGTGAAAAACTGTTTTTT. V is TRBV2 and J is TRBJ1-4; 9 bases align to TRBD1. J gave up 7 bases and V 6 bases, and 9 bases lay outside the gene matches. The CDR3 loop spans 15 amino acids. Germline V gene data show CDR1 as SNHLY and CDR2 as FYNNEI.

A word on this clonotype: A junction boundary mismatches the germline segment, possibly from a read error. V is TRBV20-1 and J is TRBJ1-3; the D is unclear. The CDR3 runs to 15 residues. CDR1 DFQATT and CDR2 SNEGSKA come from the germline V gene (reference sequence). The CDR3 protein is CSARDSERLGTTIYF. For the CDR3, the DNA is TGCAGTGCTAGAGACAGTGAACGGCTCGGAACCACCATATATTTT.

This clonotype has more than one count but fewer than ten. The chain carries TRBV18 and TRBJ2-1; no clear D gene. The J call may be in error: the DNA end matches TRBJ2-7 better. The length of the CDR3 is 16 residues. CDR1 is KGHSH and CDR2 is LQKENI in the germline V gene. CDR3 amino acids: CASSPTTSPNSYEQYF. The DNA of the CDR3 is TGTGCCAGCTCACCAACGACATCCCCAAACTCCTACGAGCAGTACTTC.

The genes are TRBV20-1 and TRBJ2-5; D uncertain. The length of the CDR3 is 10 residues. Trimming cost V 4 bases and J 2 bases, with 2 bases left between them. Germline V gene data show CDR1 as DFQATT and CDR2 as SNEGSKA (reference sequence). CDR3 amino acids: CSAKQETQYF. The CDR3 DNA reads as TGCAGTGCTAAACAAGAGACCCAGTACTTC.

A few counts support this clonotype. V is TRBV15 and J is TRBJ2-5; weak D call: TRBD2 (7 bases). Trimming removed 5 bases from V and 5 bases from J, with 24 bases in between. Germline V gene lookup returns CDR1 LNHNV and CDR2 YYDKDF (reference sequence). The CDR3 consists of 17 residues. CDR3: CATSPPRDGGPWETQYF. For the CDR3, the DNA is TGTGCCACCAGCCCCCCGAGGGACGGGGGGCCTTGGGAGACCCAGTACTTC.

This chain uses TRBV29-1 with TRBJ2-7, with TRBD1 identical over 11 bases. CDR3 length: 14 residues. In germline, CDR1 is SQVTM, CDR2 ANQGSEA. V lost 0 bases, J lost 5 bases, and 3 bases stayed unmatched. CDR3 amino acids: CSVEDQDRGHEQYF. CDR3 nucleotides: TGCAGCGTTGAAGATCAGGACAGGGGGCACGAGCAGTACTTC.

This chain joins TRBV12-3 or TRBV12-4 and TRBJ2-3; D assignment may be TRBD1 or TRBD2 (5 bases each). This CDR3 is built from 13 residues. Trimming stripped 3 bases from V and 9 bases from J, with 13 bases between. The CDR3 sequence: CASSFGAAGTQYF. The CDR3 nucleotides are TGTGCCAGCAGTTTCGGGGCCGCGGGCACGCAGTATTTT.

The chain carries TRBV18 and TRBJ2-1; no reliable D call. Germline V gene data show CDR1 as KGHSH and CDR2 as LQKENI. This CDR3 comprises 14 residues. V was shortened by 3 bases and J by 6 bases, with 12 bases between the two germline ends. The CDR3 spells CASSPVVAGNEQFF. DNA for the CDR3: TGTGCCAGCTCACCGGTGGTGGCTGGCAATGAGCAGTTCTTC.

The sample holds a few counts of this clonotype. The rearrangement links TRBV10-3 to TRBJ2-7, with a weak D call TRBD2 (6 bases). The germline V and J ends were trimmed by 4 bases and 7 bases, with 11 bases remaining between them. The CDR3 has 12 residues. The germline V gene encodes CDR1 ENHRY and CDR2 SYGVKD. The CDR3 sequence: CAISGGAGEQYF. For the CDR3, the DNA is TGTGCCATCAGTGGAGGCGCGGGGGAGCAGTACTTC.

The rearrangement uses TRBV29-1 and TRBJ1-2; 9 nucleotides match TRBD1. The CDR3 runs 16 residues. The germline V gene encodes CDR1 SQVTM and CDR2 ANQGSEA. V was clipped by 6 bases and J by 1 base; unmatched bases: 12. CDR3 sequence (DNA): TGCAGCGTGCCGGGACAGGGAAGACCTTATAACTATGGCTACACCTTC. It translates to CSVPGQGRPYNYGYTF.

Remarks on this clonotype: A much bigger clone sits one base away, suggesting this may be a read error. The V call is TRBV29-1, the J call TRBJ2-1; TRBD2 matches at 10 bases. V trimming: 8 bases; J trimming: 3 bases; junction bases outside the gene matches: 7. The CDR3 covers 14 residues. Germline loops: CDR1 SQVTM, CDR2 ANQGSEA. CDR3 protein: CSTGLAGDYNEQFF. In DNA form, the CDR3 reads TGCAGCACCGGCCTAGCGGGGGACTACAATGAGCAGTTCTTC.

The genes are TRBV27 and TRBJ1-5; D gene ambiguous. The CDR3 sequence is 15 residues long. The germline gives CDR1 MNHEY, CDR2 SMNVEV (reference sequence). V was trimmed by 3 bases and J by 0 bases, leaving 9 bases between them. CDR3 amino acids: CASSFRENSNQPQHF. DNA of the CDR3: TGTGCCAGCAGTTTTCGAGAAAATAGCAATCAGCCCCAGCATTTT.

The table lists this clonotype with a few counts. This chain links TRBV4-1 with TRBJ2-1; TRBD1 agrees at 9 bases. The better agreement between TRBJ2-5 and the DNA end casts doubt on the J call. Germline loops: CDR1 MGHRA, CDR2 YSYEKL. This CDR3 has 15 residues. DNA for the CDR3: TGCGCCAGCAGCTCCGGGACAGGGTCTAGGGAGACCCAGTACTTC. Its translation is CASSSGTGSRETQYF.

This clonotype was picked up one time. The gene calls are TRBV29-1 and TRBJ1-1, with 9 positions matching TRBD1. Trimming at V came to 7 bases and at J to 3 bases, leaving 3 bases not matched to a gene. The CDR3 sequence is 12 residues long. Germline CDR1 SQVTM, CDR2 ANQGSEA. The chain's CDR3 is CSAGQGYTEAFF. The CDR3 DNA follows: TGCAGCGCCGGACAGGGGTACACTGAAGCTTTCTTT.

The chain has TRBV3-1 and TRBJ1-1; D uncertain. The CDR3 loop spans 15 amino acids. The V end lost 3 bases, the J end lost 1 base, and 12 bases lay between the germline ends. In germline, CDR1 is LGHDT, CDR2 YNNKEL (reference sequence). As DNA, the CDR3 is TGTGCCAGCAGCCAGGGGTCGCGGACGAACACTGAAGCTTTCTTT. It translates to CASSQGSRTNTEAFF. The complete variable domain, with remaining parts taken from reference TRBV3-1 and TRBJ1-1, reads DTAVSQTPKYLVTQMGNDKSIKCEQNLGHDTMYWYKQDSKKFLKIMFSYNNKELIINETVPNRFSPKSPDKAHLNLHINSLELGDSAVYFCASSQGSRTNTEAFFGQGTRLTVV.

The rearrangement links TRBV29-1 to TRBJ2-2, with TRBD1 matching 8 bases. This CDR3 is 13 amino acids long. The junction had 7 bases not matched to a gene; V was cut back by 7 bases and J by 6 bases. Germline V lookup: CDR1 SQVTM, CDR2 ANQGSEA. CDR3 in amino acids: CSGTGKGSGELFF. The CDR3 DNA follows: TGCAGCGGGACAGGGAAGGGTTCCGGGGAGCTGTTTTTT.

The chain joins TRBV7-9 to TRBJ2-5, with D possibly being TRBD2 (5 bases). The closer fit of TRBJ2-7 to the DNA end suggests the J call may be wrong. From germline, CDR1 is SEHNR and CDR2 FQNEAQ (reference sequence). The CDR3 spans 16 residues. Here the CDR3 reads CASSNPLASPNYEQYF. CDR3 in DNA: TGTGCCAGCAGCAACCCCCTGGCTAGCCCCAACTACGAGCAGTACTTC.

In this sample, this clonotype turned up a few times. Here the CDR3 DNA reads TGCGCCAGCAGCTTGTTGGCGGGGGGTCTGTTCTTC. It encodes CASSLLAGGLFF. V is TRBV5-1 and J is TRBJ2-1, with 8 positions matching TRBD2. The V and J ends lost 1 base and 15 bases, in that order; junction bases with no gene match: 6. Germline V gene lookup returns CDR1 SGHRS and CDR2 YFSETQ. This CDR3 comprises 12 residues.

This clonotype has a handful of counts. CDR3 in amino acids: CASSLMRGVRTDTQYF. The CDR3 DNA is TGTGCCAGCAGTCTAATGCGGGGGGTTCGCACAGATACGCAGTATTTT. The chain links TRBV11-2 to TRBJ2-3; 8 nucleotides match TRBD2. Germline V gene lookup returns CDR1 SGHAT and CDR2 FQNNGV. The CDR3 contains 16 residues. Germline trimming cut 6 bases from V and 1 base from J; bases unmatched to any gene: 9.

The genes are TRBV7-9 and TRBJ2-1; weak D call: TRBD2 (6 bases). Per germline, CDR1 SEHNR and CDR2 FQNEAQ (reference sequence). The germline V and J ends were trimmed by 10 bases and 6 bases, with 13 bases remaining between them. The CDR3 is made up of 12 amino acids. The CDR3 protein is CATGQRANEQFF. In DNA, the CDR3 is TGTGCCACCGGCCAGCGGGCCAATGAGCAGTTCTTC.

This clonotype was seen more than once but under ten times. The chain is built from TRBV10-3 and TRBJ1-4; tentatively, D is TRBD1 (5 bases). This CDR3 is 15 amino acids long. V gave up 3 bases and J gave up 1 base, with 9 bases separating them. Germline CDR1 reads ENHRY; CDR2 reads SYGVKD. The CDR3 here is CAISDSGRTNEKLFF. The CDR3 coding sequence is TGTGCCATCAGTGATTCAGGGCGAACTAATGAAAAACTGTTTTTT.

The chain couples TRBV27 to TRBJ2-2; D is uncertain. Trimming left V 4 bases short and J 1 base short, with 7 bases between. Germline loops: CDR1 MNHEY, CDR2 SMNVEV (reference sequence). The CDR3 has 14 amino acids. The CDR3 here is CASSWAENTGELFF. Written as DNA, the CDR3 is TGTGCCAGCAGTTGGGCAGAGAACACCGGGGAGCTGTTTTTT.

The chain carries TRBV2 and TRBJ2-1; 14 bases are shared with TRBD2. CDR3 length equals 17 residues. CDR1 is SNHLY, CDR2 FYNNEI, per germline. Losses at the gene ends were 0 bases for V and 6 bases for J; bases not matched to a gene: 4. CDR3 sequence (DNA): TGTGCCAGCAGTGAAGCGATGACTAGCGGGGGGGCCAATGAGCAGTTCTTC. This translates into CASSEAMTSGGANEQFF.